This T cell receptor beta chain emerged from a study of T cells in Graves' hyperthyroidism and ophthalmopathy. V shed 1 base and J 5 bases; nucleotides not matched to a gene: 5. This CDR3 is 14 amino acids long. CDR1 is GTSNPN, CDR2 SVGIG, per germline (reference sequence). Using RNA transcripts as the source, TCR beta CDR3 regions were amplified. With the HTBI primer set, the TCR CDR3 went through a first round of RT-PCR. MiXCR, run by TCRdb on the multiplex PCR reads, gives a single entry per CDR3 protein. The sample yields 650,000 to 750,000 distinct CDR3 sequences, 14% seen once. The V gene is TRBV30, the J gene TRBJ2-5, with 9 bases matching TRBD2. This clonotype was obtained from a woman between 18 and 29 years old with Graves' hyperthyroidism. Sequencing input: blood. CDR3 residues: CAWSGSGRWETQYF. CDR3 sequence (DNA): TGTGCCTGGAGTGGTAGCGGGAGATGGGAGACCCAGTACTTC.